This T cell receptor (beta chain) was identified during a study of identical twins. TCRdb re-derived calls from the 5' RACE reads in MiXCR, one entry per CDR3 protein. The sample has hundreds of thousands of distinct CDR3 sequences, about 12% seen once; the top ten hold around 1.5%. The CDR3 runs to 15 residues. V was cut by 5 bases and J by 4 bases, with 18 bases left in between. A further study also used this sample, focusing on yellow fever vaccine responses in identical twins.

The chain links TRBV12-3 or TRBV12-4 to TRBJ2-7; a possible D gene is TRBD2 (7 bases). Sequencing was performed on PBMCs. This TCR was sampled from a young woman in good health. CDR3 residues: CASSLGGGGRYEQYF. CDR3 coding DNA: TGTGCCAGCAGTCTCGGGGGAGGGGGAAGGTACGAGCAGTACTTC.